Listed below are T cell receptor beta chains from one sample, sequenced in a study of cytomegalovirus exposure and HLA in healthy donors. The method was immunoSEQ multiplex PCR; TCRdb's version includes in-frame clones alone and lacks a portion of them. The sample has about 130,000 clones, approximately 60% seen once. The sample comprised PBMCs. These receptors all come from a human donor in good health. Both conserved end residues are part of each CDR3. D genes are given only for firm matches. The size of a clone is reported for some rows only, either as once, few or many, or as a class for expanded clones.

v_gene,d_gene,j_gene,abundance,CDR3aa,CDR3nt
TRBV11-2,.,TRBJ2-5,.,CASSLSRGAETQYF,TGTGCCAGCAGCTTATCTCGGGGAGCGGAGACCCAGTACTTC
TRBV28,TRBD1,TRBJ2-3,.,CASGQGGTDTQYF,TGTGCCAGCGGACAGGGAGGCACAGATACGCAGTATTTT
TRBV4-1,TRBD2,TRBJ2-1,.,CASSSSPGTSGYNEQFF,TGCGCCAGCAGCTCCAGCCCCGGGACTAGCGGCTACAATGAGCAGTTCTTC
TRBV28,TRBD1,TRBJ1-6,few,CASSPTQGAVSPLHF,TGTGCCAGCAGCCCCACACAGGGGGCGGTTTCACCCCTCCACTTT
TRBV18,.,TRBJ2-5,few,CASSTEVGHQETQYF,TGTGCCAGCTCAACGGAGGTCGGCCACCAAGAGACCCAGTACTTC
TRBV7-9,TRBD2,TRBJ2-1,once,CASSLPGTSGRVVDEQFF,TGTGCCAGCAGCTTACCCGGGACTAGCGGGAGGGTTGTAGATGAGCAGTTCTTC
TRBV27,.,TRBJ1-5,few,CASRAGMNNQPQHF,TGTGCCAGCAGGGCAGGGATGAACAATCAGCCCCAGCATTTT
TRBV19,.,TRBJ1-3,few,CASTGTEAGNTIYF,TGTGCCAGTACGGGGACTGAAGCTGGAAACACCATATATTTT
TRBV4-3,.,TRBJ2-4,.,CASSEEVGGVGNIQYF,TGCGCCAGCAGCGAAGAGGTCGGGGGAGTCGGAAACATTCAGTACTTC
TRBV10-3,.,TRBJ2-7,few,CAISVVSSYEQYF,TGTGCCATCAGTGTGGTGAGCTCCTACGAGCAGTACTTC
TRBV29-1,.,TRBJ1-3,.,CSVEDPTGHSGNTIYF,TGCAGCGTTGAAGACCCCACGGGTCACTCTGGAAACACCATATATTTT
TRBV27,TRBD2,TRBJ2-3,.,CASSGLAGRTDTQYF,TGTGCCAGCAGTGGACTAGCGGGACGCACAGATACGCAGTATTTT
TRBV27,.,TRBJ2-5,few,CASSLWGVSETQYF,TGTGCCAGCAGTTTATGGGGGGTTTCGGAGACCCAGTACTTC
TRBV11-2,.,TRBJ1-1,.,CASSLTGQINTEAFF,TGTGCCAGCAGCTTGACGGGACAAATTAACACTGAAGCTTTCTTT
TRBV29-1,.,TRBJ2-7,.,CSVGTESYEQYF,TGCAGCGTTGGGACAGAATCCTACGAGCAGTACTTC
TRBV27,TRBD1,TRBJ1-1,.,CASRSGQLNTEAFF,TGTGCCAGCAGATCGGGACAGCTGAACACTGAAGCTTTCTTT
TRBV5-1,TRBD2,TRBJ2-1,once,CASSASGRGSYNEQFF,TGCGCCAGCAGCGCAAGCGGGAGGGGATCCTACAATGAGCAGTTCTTC
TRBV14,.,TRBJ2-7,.,CASSQDLGTLYEQYF,TGTGCCAGCAGCCAAGATCTAGGGACTTTATACGAGCAGTACTTC
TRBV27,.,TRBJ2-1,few,CASSLSQGNEQFF,TGTGCCAGCAGTTTATCTCAGGGAAACGAGCAGTTCTTC
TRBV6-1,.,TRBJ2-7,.,CASSESIFGTYYEQYF,TGTGCCAGCAGTGAATCGATATTCGGGACATACTACGAGCAGTACTTC
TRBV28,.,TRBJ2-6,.,CASIGRVRPGANVLTF,TGTGCCAGCATCGGCAGGGTACGCCCTGGGGCCAACGTCCTGACTTTC
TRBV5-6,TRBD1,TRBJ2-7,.,CASSFSGQALSYEQYF,TGTGCCAGCAGCTTTTCGGGACAGGCTCTATCCTACGAGCAGTACTTC
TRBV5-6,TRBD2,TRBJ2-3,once,CASSSPEREGPDTQYF,TGTGCCAGCAGCTCCCCGGAGCGGGAGGGCCCGGATACGCAGTATTTT
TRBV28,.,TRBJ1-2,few,CASRTWGGPGGYTF,TGTGCCAGCAGAACCTGGGGCGGACCGGGCGGCTACACCTTC
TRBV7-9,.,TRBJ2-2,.,CASSLKKGGSTGELFF,TGTGCCAGCAGCTTAAAGAAGGGTGGGAGCACCGGGGAGCTGTTTTTT
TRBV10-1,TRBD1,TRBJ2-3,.,CASSRTGEADTQYF,TGCGCCAGCAGCAGGACAGGGGAGGCAGATACGCAGTATTTT
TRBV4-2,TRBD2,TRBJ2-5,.,CASSQVGEGPETQYF,TGTGCCAGCAGCCAAGTCGGGGAGGGGCCGGAGACCCAGTACTTC
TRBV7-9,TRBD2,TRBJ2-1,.,CASSLAGLAGRDNEQFF,TGTGCCAGCAGCCTAGCGGGACTAGCGGGGCGTGACAATGAGCAGTTCTTC
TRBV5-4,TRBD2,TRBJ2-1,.,CASSTPTSGSNEQFF,TGTGCCAGCAGCACCCCGACTAGCGGGAGTAATGAGCAGTTCTTC
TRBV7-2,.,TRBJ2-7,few,CASSLVAGYYEQYF,TGTGCCAGCAGCTTAGTGGCGGGCTACTACGAGCAGTACTTC
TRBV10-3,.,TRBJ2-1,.,CAISESRGGNEQFF,TGTGCCATCAGTGAGTCTCGGGGTGGCAATGAGCAGTTCTTC
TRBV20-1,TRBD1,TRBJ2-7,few,CSARQGNEQYF,TGCAGTGCAAGACAGGGAAACGAGCAGTACTTC
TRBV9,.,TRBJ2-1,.,CASSAQGGYNEQFF,TGTGCCAGCAGCGCACAGGGTGGGTACAATGAGCAGTTCTTC
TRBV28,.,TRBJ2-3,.,CASSPPSGQGGTDTQYF,TGTGCCAGCAGCCCCCCGTCAGGACAGGGAGGGACAGATACGCAGTATTTT
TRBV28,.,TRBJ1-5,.,CASSPTYRANSNQPQHF,TGTGCCAGCAGTCCCACCTACAGGGCTAACAGCAATCAGCCCCAGCATTTT
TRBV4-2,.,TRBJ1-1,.,CASSPRRGGAVNTEAFF,TGTGCCAGCAGCCCCCGTAGAGGCGGGGCGGTGAACACTGAAGCTTTCTTT
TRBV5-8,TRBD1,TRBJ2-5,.,CASNPTGGVETQYF,TGTGCCAGCAACCCGACAGGGGGAGTTGAGACCCAGTACTTC
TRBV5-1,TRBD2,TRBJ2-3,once,CASSLAGGGTDTQYF,TGCGCCAGCAGCTTAGCGGGAGGGGGCACAGATACGCAGTATTTT
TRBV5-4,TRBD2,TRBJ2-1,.,CASSMDGGTSGPQFF,TGTGCCAGCAGCATGGACGGTGGGACTAGCGGGCCGCAGTTCTTC
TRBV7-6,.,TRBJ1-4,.,CASSPWKASNEKLFF,TGTGCCAGCAGCCCTTGGAAAGCGTCTAATGAAAAACTGTTTTTT
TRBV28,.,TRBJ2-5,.,CASSSVSGVGTQYF,TGTGCCAGCAGTTCCGTTTCAGGGGTCGGGACCCAGTACTTC
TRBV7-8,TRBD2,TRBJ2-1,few,CASSRSGTRSNEQFF,TGTGCCAGCAGTCGTTCCGGGACTAGATCGAATGAGCAGTTCTTC
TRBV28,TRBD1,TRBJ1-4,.,CASSLPQGGLEKLFF,TGTGCCAGCAGTTTACCTCAGGGGGGTCTTGAAAAACTGTTTTTT